The clone carrying this T cell receptor beta chain was observed many times. TCRdb recomputed calls from the RT-PCR reads with MiXCR, one row per CDR3 protein. Of about 700,000 distinct CDR3 sequences listed, about 14% are singletons. J gave up 9 bases and V 1 base, and 7 bases lay outside the gene matches. CDR3 length: 14 amino acids. CDR1 SGDLS and CDR2 YYNGEE come from the germline V gene. The source of this sequence is a female donor in good health, serving as a healthy control. Sequenced sample: memory CD4+ T cells from blood. This chain joins TRBV9 and TRBJ2-1; the match to TRBD2 covers 7 bases. The chain's CDR3 is CASSVREWGGEQFF. The CDR3 DNA is TGTGCCAGCAGCGTAAGGGAATGGGGGGGTGAGCAGTTCTTC.